This entry concerns a single TCR beta chain. Its antigen remains unidentified. As for time point: newly diagnosed GD, antithyroid drugs for less than 3 months. Following extraction of RNA from PBMCs, that RNA was used to make the TCR library. Arm-PCR of CDR3 regions and iRepertoire HTBI primers were the basis on which TCR beta libraries were built. TCRdb re-analysed the multiplex PCR reads in MiXCR, keeping a single row per CDR3 protein. Among approximately 350,000 distinct CDR3 sequences, around 16% were seen once, and the ten largest hold around 20%. These data originate in a study of regulatory T cells in long-lasting Graves disease. General study points: Persistent disease was characterized by preferential usage of TRBV28, TRBJ1-2 and TRBJ2-5.

Trimming cost V 10 bases and J 2 bases, with 9 bases left between them. The CDR3 has 13 residues. Germline CDR1 is MNHEY and CDR2 is SVGEGT. These data were also filed under a second study, of T cells in Graves' hyperthyroidism and ophthalmopathy.

The chain is built from TRBV6-2 or TRBV6-3 and TRBJ2-6; no clear D. The source of this sequence is a woman between 18 and 30 years old with Graves disease. This specimen was peripheral blood mononuclear cells (PBMCs), taken at new diagnosis, from a patient treated with antithyroid drugs. The DNA for the CDR3 is TGTGCCACCTTTCGGGCTGGGGCCAACGTCCTGACTTTC. Amino acid sequence: CATFRAGANVLTF.